This passage covers 5 T cell receptor beta chains from one sample sequenced in a study of early T cells in non-severe SARS-CoV-2 infection. TCRdb reanalysed the 5' RACE reads using MiXCR and keeps one entry per CDR3 protein. The profile shows tens of thousands of distinct CDR3 sequences, 20% to 25% of them singletons. The material was whole blood, obtained at baseline. Receptors were obtained from an adult who was a healthcare worker with PCR-confirmed SARS-CoV-2 infection or an uninfected control (not recorded which).

This clonotype has only a few counts. V gene TRBV5-1 combines with J gene TRBJ2-1; TRBD1 is a possible D gene (5 bases). In germline, CDR1 is SGHRS, CDR2 YFSETQ. V dropped 7 bases and J dropped 5 bases, with 16 bases sitting between them. This CDR3 spans 14 amino acids. The CDR3 DNA is TGCGCCAGCGCTCGACAGTCGGCCGACAATGAGCAGTTCTTC. The encoded protein is CASARQSADNEQFF.

The chain employs TRBV5-6 and TRBJ1-2, with D perhaps matching TRBD1 (5 bases). This CDR3 contains 13 residues. CDR1 and CDR2 (germline): SGHDT, YYEEEE. V was trimmed by 2 bases and J by 7 bases, leaving 12 bases between them. The CDR3 loop is CASSFGREAGYTF. The CDR3 bases are TGTGCCAGCAGCTTCGGCAGGGAGGCTGGCTACACCTTC.

This clonotype was seen a single time. CDR3 protein: CSPLQNGKLFF. CDR3 sequence (DNA): TGCAGTCCCCTTCAAAACGGAAAACTGTTTTTT. The V gene is TRBV20-1, the J gene TRBJ1-4; D is ambiguous. CDR3 length: 11 amino acids. The V and J ends lost 8 bases and 10 bases respectively, with 14 bases between them. The germline V gene encodes CDR1 DFQATT and CDR2 SNEGSKA (reference sequence).

The V and J genes are TRBV20-1 and TRBJ2-7, with D unclear. The germline V gene has CDR1 DFQATT and CDR2 SNEGSKA (reference sequence). V lost 2 bases and J 0 bases, leaving 8 bases between the germline ends. The length of the CDR3 is 13 residues. DNA for the CDR3: TGCAGTGCTAGATCCAGCGCCTCCTACGAGCAGTACTTC. This sequence encodes CSARSSASYEQYF.

The gene calls are TRBV15 and TRBJ2-1; D not certain. The CDR3 length is 13 residues. The V end lost 1 base, the J end lost 0 bases, and 1 base lay between the germline ends. Germline CDR1 and CDR2: LNHNV and YYDKDF (reference sequence). Here the CDR3 DNA reads TGTGCCACCAGCAGAGGCTCCTACAATGAGCAGTTCTTC. The encoded protein is CATSRGSYNEQFF.